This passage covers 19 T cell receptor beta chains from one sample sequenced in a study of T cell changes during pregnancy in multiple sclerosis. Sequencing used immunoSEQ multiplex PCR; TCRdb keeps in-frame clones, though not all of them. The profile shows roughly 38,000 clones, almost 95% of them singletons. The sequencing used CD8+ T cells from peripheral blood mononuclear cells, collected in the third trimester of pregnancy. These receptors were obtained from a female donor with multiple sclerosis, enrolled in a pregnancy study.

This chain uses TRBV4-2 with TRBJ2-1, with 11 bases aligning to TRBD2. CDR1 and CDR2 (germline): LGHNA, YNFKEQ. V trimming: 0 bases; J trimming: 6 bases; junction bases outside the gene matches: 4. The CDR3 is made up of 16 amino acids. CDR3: CASSQEEGTSGNEQFF. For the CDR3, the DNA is TGTGCCAGCAGCCAAGAGGAGGGGACTAGCGGCAATGAGCAGTTCTTC.

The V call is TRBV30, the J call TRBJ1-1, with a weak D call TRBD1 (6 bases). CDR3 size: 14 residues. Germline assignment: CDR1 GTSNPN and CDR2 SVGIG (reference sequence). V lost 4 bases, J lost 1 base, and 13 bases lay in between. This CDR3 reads CAWNYGGANTEAFF. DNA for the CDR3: TGTGCCTGGAATTATGGGGGGGCGAACACTGAAGCTTTCTTT. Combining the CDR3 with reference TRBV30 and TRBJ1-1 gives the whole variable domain SQTIHQWPATLVQPVGSPLSLECTVEGTSNPNLYWYRQAAGRGLQLLFYSVGIGQISSEVPQNLSASRPQDRQFILSSKKLLLSDSGFYLCAWNYGGANTEAFFGQGTRLTVV.

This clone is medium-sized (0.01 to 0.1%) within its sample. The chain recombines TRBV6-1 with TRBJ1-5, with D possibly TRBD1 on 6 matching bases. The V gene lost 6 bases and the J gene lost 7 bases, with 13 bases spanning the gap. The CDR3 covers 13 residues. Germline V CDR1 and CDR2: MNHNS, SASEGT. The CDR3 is CASSRGAEQPQHF. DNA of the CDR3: TGTGCCAGCAGCCGGGGGGCAGAGCAGCCCCAGCATTTT.

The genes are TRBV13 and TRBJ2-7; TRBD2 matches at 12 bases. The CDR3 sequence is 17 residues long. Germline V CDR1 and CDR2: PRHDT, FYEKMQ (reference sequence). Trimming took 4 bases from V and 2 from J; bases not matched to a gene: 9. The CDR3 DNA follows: TGTGCCAGCAGCTCTAGGGGATGGACTAGCGGGGCCTACGAGCAGTACTTC. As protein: CASSSRGWTSGAYEQYF.

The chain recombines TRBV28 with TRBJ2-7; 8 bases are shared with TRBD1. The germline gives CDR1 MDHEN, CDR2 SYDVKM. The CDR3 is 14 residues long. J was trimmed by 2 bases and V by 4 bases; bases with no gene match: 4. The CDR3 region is CASSSGGFAYEQYF. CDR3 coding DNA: TGTGCCAGCAGTTCAGGGGGCTTCGCCTACGAGCAGTACTTC.

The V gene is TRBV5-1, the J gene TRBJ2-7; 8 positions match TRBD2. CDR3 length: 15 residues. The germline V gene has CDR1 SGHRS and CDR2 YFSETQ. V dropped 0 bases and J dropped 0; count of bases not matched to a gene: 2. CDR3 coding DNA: TGCGCCAGCAGCTTGGCCGGGACTAGCTCCTACGAGCAGTACTTC. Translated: CASSLAGTSSYEQYF.

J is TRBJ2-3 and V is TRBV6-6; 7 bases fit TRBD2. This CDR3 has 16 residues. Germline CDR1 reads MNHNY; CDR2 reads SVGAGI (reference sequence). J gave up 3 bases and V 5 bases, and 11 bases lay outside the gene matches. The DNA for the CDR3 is TGTGCCAGCAGTCCAGCCGGCTGGGGAGGGACAGATACGCAGTATTTT. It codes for CASSPAGWGGTDTQYF.

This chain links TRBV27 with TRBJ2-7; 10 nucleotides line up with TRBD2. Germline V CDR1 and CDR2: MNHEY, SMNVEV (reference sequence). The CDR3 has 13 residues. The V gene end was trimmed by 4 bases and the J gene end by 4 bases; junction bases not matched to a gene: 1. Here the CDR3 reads CASSWTSGYEQYF. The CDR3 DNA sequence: TGTGCCAGCAGTTGGACTAGCGGTTACGAGCAGTACTTC.

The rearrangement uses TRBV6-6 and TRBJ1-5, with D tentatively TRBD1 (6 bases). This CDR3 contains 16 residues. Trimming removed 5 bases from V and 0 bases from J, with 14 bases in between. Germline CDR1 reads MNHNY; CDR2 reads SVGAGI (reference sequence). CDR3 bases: TGTGCCAGCAGTCGGACAGCCTTCTATAGCAATCAGCCCCAGCATTTT. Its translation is CASSRTAFYSNQPQHF.

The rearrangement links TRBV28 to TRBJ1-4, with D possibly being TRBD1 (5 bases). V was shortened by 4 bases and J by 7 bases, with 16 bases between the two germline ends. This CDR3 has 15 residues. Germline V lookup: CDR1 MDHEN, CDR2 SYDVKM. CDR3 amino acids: CASSWRAGTIEKLFF. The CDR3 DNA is TGTGCCAGCAGTTGGAGGGCAGGGACCATTGAAAAACTGTTTTTT.

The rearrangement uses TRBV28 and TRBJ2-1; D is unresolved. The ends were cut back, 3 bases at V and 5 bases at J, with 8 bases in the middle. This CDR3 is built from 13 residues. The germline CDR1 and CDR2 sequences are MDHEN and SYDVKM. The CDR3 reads CASSFRPDNEQFF. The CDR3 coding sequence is TGTGCCAGCAGTTTCAGGCCTGACAATGAGCAGTTCTTC.

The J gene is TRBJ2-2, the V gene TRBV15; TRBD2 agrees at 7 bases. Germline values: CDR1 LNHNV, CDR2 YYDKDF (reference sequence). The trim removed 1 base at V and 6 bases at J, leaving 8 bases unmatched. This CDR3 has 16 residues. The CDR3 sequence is CATSRGTSWGAGELFF. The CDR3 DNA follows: TGTGCCACCAGCAGAGGGACTAGTTGGGGAGCCGGGGAGCTGTTTTTT.

The CDR3 sequence is CASSEAIRAGSSYEQYF. CDR3 nucleotide sequence: TGTGCCAGCAGTGAAGCTATTCGGGCGGGCAGCTCCTACGAGCAGTACTTC. V usage is TRBV6-1 and J usage is TRBJ2-7; a weak D match, TRBD2 (5 bases). V gave up 0 bases and J gave up 0 bases, with 15 bases separating them. CDR3 size: 17 residues. The germline V gene encodes CDR1 MNHNS and CDR2 SASEGT.

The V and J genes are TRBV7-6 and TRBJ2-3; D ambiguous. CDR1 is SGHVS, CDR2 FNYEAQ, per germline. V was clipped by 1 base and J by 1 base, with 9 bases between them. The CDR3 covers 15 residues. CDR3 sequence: CASSLELRGTDTQYF. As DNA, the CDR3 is TGTGCCAGCAGCTTAGAGCTACGGGGCACAGATACGCAGTATTTT.

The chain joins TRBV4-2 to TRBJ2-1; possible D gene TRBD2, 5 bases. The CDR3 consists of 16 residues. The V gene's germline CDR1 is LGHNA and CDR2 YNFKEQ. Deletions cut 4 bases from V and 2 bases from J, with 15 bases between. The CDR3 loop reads CASSPSTGLTYNEQFF. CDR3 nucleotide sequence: TGTGCCAGCAGCCCATCAACGGGGTTAACCTACAATGAGCAGTTCTTC.

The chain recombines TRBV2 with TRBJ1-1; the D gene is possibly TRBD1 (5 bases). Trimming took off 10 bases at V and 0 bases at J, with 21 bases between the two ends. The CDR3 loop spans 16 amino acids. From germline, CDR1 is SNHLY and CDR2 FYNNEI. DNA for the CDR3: TGTGCCATTCGGGGGGACCGCGGGGGGATGAACACTGAAGCTTTCTTT. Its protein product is CAIRGDRGGMNTEAFF. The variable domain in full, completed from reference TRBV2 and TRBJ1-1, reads EPEVTQTPSHQVTQMGQEVILRCVPISNHLYFYWYRQILGQKVEFLVSFYNNEISEKSEIFDDQFSVERPDGSNFTLKIRSTKLEDSAMYFCAIRGDRGGMNTEAFFGQGTRLTVV.

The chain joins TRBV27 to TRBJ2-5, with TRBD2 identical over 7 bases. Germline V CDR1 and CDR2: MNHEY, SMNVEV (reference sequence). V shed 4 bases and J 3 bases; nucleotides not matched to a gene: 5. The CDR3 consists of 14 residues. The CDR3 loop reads CASSSPSGEETQYF. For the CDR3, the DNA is TGTGCCAGCAGTTCGCCTAGCGGAGAAGAGACCCAGTACTTC.

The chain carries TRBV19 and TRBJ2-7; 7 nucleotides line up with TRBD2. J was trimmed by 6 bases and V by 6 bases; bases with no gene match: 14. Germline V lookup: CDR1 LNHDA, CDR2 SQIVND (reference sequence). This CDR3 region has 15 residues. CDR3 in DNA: TGTGCCAGTAGCGCCGGGACTACCTCGAGGGGCGAGCAGTACTTC. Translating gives CASSAGTTSRGEQYF.

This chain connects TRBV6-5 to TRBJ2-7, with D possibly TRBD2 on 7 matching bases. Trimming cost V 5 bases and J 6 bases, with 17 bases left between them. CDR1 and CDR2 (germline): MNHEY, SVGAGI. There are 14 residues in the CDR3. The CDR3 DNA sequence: TGTGCCAGCAGTCATTCCCGGGGGGCAGGCGAGCAGTACTTC. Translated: CASSHSRGAGEQYF.